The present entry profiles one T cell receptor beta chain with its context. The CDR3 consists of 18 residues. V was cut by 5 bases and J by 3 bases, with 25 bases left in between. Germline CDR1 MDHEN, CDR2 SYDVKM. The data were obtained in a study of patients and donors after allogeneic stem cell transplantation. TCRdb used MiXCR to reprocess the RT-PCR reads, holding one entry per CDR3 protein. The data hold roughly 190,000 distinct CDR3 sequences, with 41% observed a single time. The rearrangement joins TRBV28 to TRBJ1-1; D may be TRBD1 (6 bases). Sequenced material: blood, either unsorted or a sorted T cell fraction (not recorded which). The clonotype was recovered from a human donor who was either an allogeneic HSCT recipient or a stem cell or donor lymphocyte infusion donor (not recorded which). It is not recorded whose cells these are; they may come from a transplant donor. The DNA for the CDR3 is TGTGCCAGCAGTCCCCCACAGGGAAAATATAGTAGGGACACTGAAGCTTTCTTT. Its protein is CASSPPQGKYSRDTEAFF.